This entry describes one T cell receptor beta chain. Antigen unknown. The V end was cut by 5 bases, the J end by 0 bases, with 20 bases between. This CDR3 is 17 amino acids long. Per the germline V gene, CDR1 is SGHVS and CDR2 is FQNEAQ. Together with a sample-barcoded 5' primer, a J-beta primer mix was included in a second PCR lasting roughly 6 to 12 cycles. There were at least 2.5 million CDR3-containing paired-end reads obtained from each sample. TCRdb passed the 5' RACE reads through MiXCR, listing each CDR3 protein once. The sample holds approximately 810,000 distinct CDR3 sequences, 29% seen once. The sample is drawn from a study of blood T cells in healthy people across ages. Findings and caveats of the study: Age showed a roughly linear inverse relationship with TCR beta diversity per million T cells. Diversity of TCR beta correlated strongly with naive T cell percentage.

Healthy Russian Caucasian donors spanned ages about 6 to 90 years. Specimen: blood. V gene TRBV7-8 combines with J gene TRBJ2-7; D assignment may be TRBD1 or TRBD2 (5 bases each). The source of this sequence is a woman aged 80 or over in good health. In nucleotides, the CDR3 is TGTGCCAGCAGCGCCGTTGCCTGGGACCTTAGCTCCTACGAGCAGTACTTC. This codes for CASSAVAWDLSSYEQYF. Variable domain in full (rest from reference TRBV7-8 and TRBJ2-7): GAGVSQSPRYKVAKRGQDVALRCDPISGHVSLFWYQQALGQGPEFLTYFQNEAQLDKSGLPSDRFFAERPEGSVSTLKIQRTQQEDSAVYLCASSAVAWDLSSYEQYFGPGTRLTVT.